The clone carrying this TCR beta chain was seen more than once but under ten times. Its antigen is unknown. The sample is drawn from a study of response to subunit inactivated influenza vaccine. Study-wide results and limits: Seasonal influenza vaccination, on each occasion, was suggested by the authors to recruit few new T cells.

TCRdb processed the RT-PCR reads anew with MiXCR; each CDR3 protein has one entry. The table records 500,000 to 650,000 distinct CDR3 sequences, 7.5% to 8.5% of them present only once. CDR3 length: 16 amino acids. J was trimmed by 7 bases and V by 5 bases; bases with no gene match: 9. Germline CDR1 SGHTA, CDR2 FQGNSA. Sample: PBMCs from blood, taken 23 months after vaccination. The gene calls are TRBV7-2 and TRBJ2-5; 14 bases map to TRBD2. This TCR came from a man between 50 and 69 years old who received an inactivated influenza vaccine. CDR3 residues: CASSVRPGTSGGTQYF. The CDR3 coding sequence is TGTGCCAGCAGCGTCCGACCAGGGACTAGCGGGGGGACCCAGTACTTC.